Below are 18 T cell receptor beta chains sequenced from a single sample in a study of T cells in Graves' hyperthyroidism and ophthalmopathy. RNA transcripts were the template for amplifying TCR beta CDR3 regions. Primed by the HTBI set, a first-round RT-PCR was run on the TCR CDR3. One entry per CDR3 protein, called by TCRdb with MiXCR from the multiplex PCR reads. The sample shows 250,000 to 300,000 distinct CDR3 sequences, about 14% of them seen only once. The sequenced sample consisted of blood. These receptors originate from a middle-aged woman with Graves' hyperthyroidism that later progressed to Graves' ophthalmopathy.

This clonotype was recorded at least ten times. CDR3 amino acids: CASSRYSQGTRDTEAFF. The CDR3 DNA reads as TGTGCCAGCAGCCGTTATTCACAGGGGACCAGGGACACTGAAGCTTTCTTT. The genes are TRBV3-1 and TRBJ1-1; 7 nucleotides line up with TRBD1. V dropped 4 bases and J dropped 3; count of bases not matched to a gene: 14. This CDR3 has 17 amino acids. Germline CDR1 is LGHDT and CDR2 is YNNKEL (reference sequence).

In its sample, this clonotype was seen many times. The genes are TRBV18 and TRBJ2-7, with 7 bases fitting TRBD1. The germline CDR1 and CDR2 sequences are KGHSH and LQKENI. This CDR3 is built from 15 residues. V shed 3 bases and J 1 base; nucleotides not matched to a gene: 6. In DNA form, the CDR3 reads TGTGCCAGCTCACCGGCGACAGGGTTTTCCTACGAGCAGTACTTC. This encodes CASSPATGFSYEQYF. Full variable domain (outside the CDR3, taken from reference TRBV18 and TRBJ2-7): NAGVMQNPRHLVRRRGQEARLRCSPMKGHSHVYWYRQLPEEGLKFMVYLQKENIIDESGMPKERFSAEFPKEGPSILRIQQVVRGDSAAYFCASSPATGFSYEQYFGPGTRLTVT.

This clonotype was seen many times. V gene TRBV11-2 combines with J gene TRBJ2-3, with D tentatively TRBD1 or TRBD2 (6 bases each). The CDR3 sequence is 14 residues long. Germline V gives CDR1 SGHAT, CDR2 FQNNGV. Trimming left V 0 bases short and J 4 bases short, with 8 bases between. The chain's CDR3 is CASSLDGGPDTQYF. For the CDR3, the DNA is TGTGCCAGCAGCTTAGACGGGGGCCCAGATACGCAGTATTTT.

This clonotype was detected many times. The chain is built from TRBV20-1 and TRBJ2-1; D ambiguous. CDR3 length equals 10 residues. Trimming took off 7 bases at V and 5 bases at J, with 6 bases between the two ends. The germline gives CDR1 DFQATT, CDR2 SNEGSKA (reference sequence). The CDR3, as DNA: TGCAGTGAGCAGGACAATGAGCAGTTCTTC. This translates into CSEQDNEQFF.

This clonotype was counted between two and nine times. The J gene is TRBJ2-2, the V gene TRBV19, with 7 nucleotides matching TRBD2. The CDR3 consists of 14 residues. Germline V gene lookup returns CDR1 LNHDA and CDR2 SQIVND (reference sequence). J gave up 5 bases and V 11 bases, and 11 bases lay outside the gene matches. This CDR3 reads CASIGGSGTGELFF. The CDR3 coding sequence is TGTGCCTCTATCGGGGGGTCTGGGACCGGGGAGCTGTTTTTT.

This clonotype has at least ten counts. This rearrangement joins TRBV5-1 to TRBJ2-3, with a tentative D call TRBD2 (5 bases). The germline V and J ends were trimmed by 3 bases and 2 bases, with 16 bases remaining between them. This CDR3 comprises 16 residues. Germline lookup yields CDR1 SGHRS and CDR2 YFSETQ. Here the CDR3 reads CASSSPSGKNTDTQYF. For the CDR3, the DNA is TGCGCCAGCAGCTCCCCCTCCGGGAAGAACACAGATACGCAGTATTTT.

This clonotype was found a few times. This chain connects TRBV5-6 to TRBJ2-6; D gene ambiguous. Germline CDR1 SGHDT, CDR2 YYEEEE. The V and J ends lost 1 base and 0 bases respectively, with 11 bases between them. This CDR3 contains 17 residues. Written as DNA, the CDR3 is TGTGCCAGCAGCTTGATGGGCCCTTCCTCTGGGGCCAACGTCCTGACTTTC. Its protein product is CASSLMGPSSGANVLTF.

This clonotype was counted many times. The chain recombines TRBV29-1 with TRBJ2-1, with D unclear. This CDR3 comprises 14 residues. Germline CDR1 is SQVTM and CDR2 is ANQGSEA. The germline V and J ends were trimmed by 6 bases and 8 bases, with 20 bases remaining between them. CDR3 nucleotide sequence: TGCAGCGTCCCCCAGGCGTGGTTTGGGGATGAGCAGTTCTTC. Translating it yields CSVPQAWFGDEQFF.

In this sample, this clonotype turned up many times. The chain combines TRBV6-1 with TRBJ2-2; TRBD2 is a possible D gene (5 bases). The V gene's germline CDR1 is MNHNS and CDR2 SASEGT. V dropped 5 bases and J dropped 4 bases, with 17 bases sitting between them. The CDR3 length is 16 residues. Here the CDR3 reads CASSSASASFTGELFF. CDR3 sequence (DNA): TGTGCCAGCAGTTCCGCAAGCGCTAGCTTCACCGGGGAGCTGTTTTTT.

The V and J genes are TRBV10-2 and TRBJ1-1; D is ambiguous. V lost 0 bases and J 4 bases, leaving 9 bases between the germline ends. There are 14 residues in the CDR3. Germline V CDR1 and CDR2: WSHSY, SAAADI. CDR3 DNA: TGCGCCAGCAGTGAGTCGGGTTCAGGCACTGAAGCTTTCTTT. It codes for CASSESGSGTEAFF.

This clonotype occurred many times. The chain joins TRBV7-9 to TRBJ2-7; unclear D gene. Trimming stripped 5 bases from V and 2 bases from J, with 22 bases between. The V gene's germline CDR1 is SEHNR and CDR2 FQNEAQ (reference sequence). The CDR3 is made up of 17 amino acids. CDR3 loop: CASSPPPLRALTYEQYF. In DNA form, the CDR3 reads TGTGCCAGCAGCCCACCTCCCCTACGGGCACTAACCTACGAGCAGTACTTC. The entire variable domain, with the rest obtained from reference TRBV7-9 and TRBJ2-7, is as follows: DTGVSQNPRHKITKRGQNVTFRCDPISEHNRLYWYRQTLGQGPEFLTYFQNEAQLEKSRLLSDRFSAERPKGSFSTLEIQRTEQGDSAMYLCASSPPPLRALTYEQYFGPGTRLTVT.

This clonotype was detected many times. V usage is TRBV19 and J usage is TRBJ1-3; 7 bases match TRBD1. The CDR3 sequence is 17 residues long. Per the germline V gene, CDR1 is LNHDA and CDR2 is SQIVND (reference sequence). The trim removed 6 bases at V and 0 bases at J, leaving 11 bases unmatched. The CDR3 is CASRDRDSPRSGNTIYF. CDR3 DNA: TGTGCCAGTAGAGACCGGGACAGTCCTCGCTCTGGAAACACCATATATTTT.

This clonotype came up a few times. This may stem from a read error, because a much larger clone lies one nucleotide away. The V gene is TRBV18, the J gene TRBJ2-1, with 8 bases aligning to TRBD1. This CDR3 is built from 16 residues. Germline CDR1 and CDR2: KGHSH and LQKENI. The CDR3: CASPPPGQAYYNEQFF. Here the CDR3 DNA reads TGTGCCAGCCCACCACCGGGACAGGCCTACTACAATGAGCAGTTCTTC.

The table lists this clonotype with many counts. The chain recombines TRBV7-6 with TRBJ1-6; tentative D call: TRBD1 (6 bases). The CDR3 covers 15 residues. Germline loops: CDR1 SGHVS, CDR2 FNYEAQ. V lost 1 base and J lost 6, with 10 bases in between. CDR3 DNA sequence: TGTGCCAGCAGCTTAGGTACAGGGCGTAATTCACCCCTCCACTTT. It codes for CASSLGTGRNSPLHF.

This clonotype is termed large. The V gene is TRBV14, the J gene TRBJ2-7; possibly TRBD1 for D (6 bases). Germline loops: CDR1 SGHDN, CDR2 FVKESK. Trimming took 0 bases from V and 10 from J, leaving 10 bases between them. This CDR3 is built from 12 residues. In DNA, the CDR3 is TGTGCCAGCAGCCAAGATGGGACAACACAGTACTTC. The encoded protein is CASSQDGTTQYF.

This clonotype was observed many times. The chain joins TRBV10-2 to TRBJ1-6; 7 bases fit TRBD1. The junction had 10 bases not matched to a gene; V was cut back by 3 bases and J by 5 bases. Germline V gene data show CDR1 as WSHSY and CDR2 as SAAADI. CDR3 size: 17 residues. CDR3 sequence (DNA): TGCGCCAGCAGTGAAGTACAGGGGAGGTCTAATAATTCACCCCTCCACTTT. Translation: CASSEVQGRSNNSPLHF.

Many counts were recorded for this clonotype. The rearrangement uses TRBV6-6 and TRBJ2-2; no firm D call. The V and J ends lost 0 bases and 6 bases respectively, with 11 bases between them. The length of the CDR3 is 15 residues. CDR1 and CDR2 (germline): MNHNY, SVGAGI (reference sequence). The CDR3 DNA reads TGTGCCAGCAGTTACTCGGGTGGAAGGGCCGGGGAGCTGTTTTTT. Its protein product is CASSYSGGRAGELFF.

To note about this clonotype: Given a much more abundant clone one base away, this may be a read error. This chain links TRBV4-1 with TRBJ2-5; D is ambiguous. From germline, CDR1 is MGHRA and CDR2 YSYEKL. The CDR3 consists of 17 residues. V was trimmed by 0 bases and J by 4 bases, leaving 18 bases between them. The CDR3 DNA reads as TGCGCCAGCAGCCAAGATTCATCCTCCGGGTATCGAGAGACCCAGTACTTC. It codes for CASSQDSSSGYRETQYF.